This section outlines one T cell receptor (beta chain) sequence together with its context. Its antigen is currently unknown. This sample stems from a study of cytomegalovirus exposure and HLA in healthy donors. At the level of the study: There were 117 million unique TCR beta sequences, drawn from about 200 million T cells, in an earlier analysis. Study observations and caveats: It was reportedly the case that the classifier diagnosed cytomegalovirus status with high specificity and sensitivity. In a later analysis, common viral pathogens appeared linked to several of the most significant clusters.

The length of the CDR3 is 15 residues. Germline CDR1 is SGHKS and CDR2 is YYEKEE (reference sequence). Trimming took 0 bases from V and 6 from J; bases not matched to a gene: 8. The PCR made use of 60 Vbeta and 13 Jbeta primers. TCRdb's table, derived via immunoSEQ multiplex PCR, lists solely in-frame clones and lacks some. Here the sample table reports just over 200,000 clones. Sequenced sample: PBMCs. The chain is built from TRBV5-5 and TRBJ1-1, with 7 nucleotides matching TRBD1. The clonotype originates from a girl aged 2-10 years in good health and CMV-seropositive. In DNA form, the CDR3 reads TGTGCCAGCAGCTTGGCCTATTTAGGGGGCCCTGAAGCTTTCTTT. Protein product: CASSLAYLGGPEAFF.